Presented here are 20 T cell receptor beta chains from one specimen sequenced in a study of T cell responses to AZD1222 COVID-19 vaccine. The assay was immunoSEQ multiplex PCR, and TCRdb's table has in-frame clones only and misses some. The sample carries 150,000 or so clones, 80% to 90% recorded once. The material sequenced was peripheral blood, taken on day 0 of AZD1222 vaccination. The receptors stem from an adult in good health.

V is TRBV24-1 and J is TRBJ1-5; possibly TRBD1 for D (6 bases). With 4 bases removed from V and 0 bases from J, the gap between germline ends came to 15 bases. Germline V lookup: CDR1 KGHDR, CDR2 SFDVKD. The CDR3 contains 17 residues. The CDR3 reads CATSDGKTGHSNQPQHF. In nucleotides, the CDR3 is TGTGCCACCAGTGACGGAAAGACAGGTCATAGCAATCAGCCCCAGCATTTT.

The V and J genes are TRBV30 and TRBJ2-7; a weak D match, TRBD2 (6 bases). CDR1 and CDR2 from the germline V gene are GTSNPN and SVGIG (reference sequence). The CDR3 is 13 amino acids. The V and J ends lost 0 bases and 7 bases respectively, with 13 bases between them. CDR3 nucleotide sequence: TGTGCCTGGAGTGTAAGCTCGACTAGGGAGCAGTACTTC. Encoded protein: CAWSVSSTREQYF.

The chain's CDR3 is CASSLGQQIQTYEQYF. CDR3 bases: TGTGCCAGCAGCTTAGGGCAGCAAATCCAAACCTACGAGCAGTACTTC. This chain links TRBV5-5 with TRBJ2-7; D remains unclear. Deletions cut 2 bases from V and 2 bases from J, with 17 bases between. The CDR3 consists of 16 residues. Looked up from germline, CDR1 is SGHKS and CDR2 is YYEKEE (reference sequence).

V usage is TRBV4-2 and J usage is TRBJ1-2, with D uncertain. Trimming left V 0 bases short and J 1 base short, with 6 bases between. This CDR3 is 14 amino acids long. The germline V gene encodes CDR1 LGHNA and CDR2 YNFKEQ. The CDR3 loop reads CASSQDLNNYGYTF. CDR3 DNA: TGTGCCAGCAGCCAAGACCTCAATAACTATGGCTACACCTTC.

This clone has just one count. The V gene is TRBV11-2, the J gene TRBJ1-1; D is ambiguous. Germline CDR1 is SGHAT and CDR2 is FQNNGV. Trimming cost V 5 bases and J 8 bases, with 15 bases left between them. The CDR3 extends over 13 amino acids. CDR3 coding DNA: TGTGCCAGCAGCGCCCCGGGGAACTCCGAAGCTTTCTTT. Its translation is CASSAPGNSEAFF. The complete variable domain, with remaining parts taken from reference TRBV11-2 and TRBJ1-1, reads EAGVAQSPRYKIIEKRQSVAFWCNPISGHATLYWYQQILGQGPKLLIQFQNNGVVDDSQLPKDRFSAERLKGVDSTLKIQPAKLEDSAVYLCASSAPGNSEAFFGQGTRLTVV.

The rearrangement links TRBV5-4 to TRBJ1-2; 7 positions match TRBD1. Germline V CDR1 and CDR2: SGHNT, YYREEE (reference sequence). Trimming took 3 bases from V and 8 from J; bases not matched to a gene: 7. The CDR3 totals 13 residues. CDR3 protein: CASSSQGERGYTF. The CDR3 DNA reads as TGTGCCAGCAGCTCTCAGGGGGAGCGAGGCTACACCTTC.

The rearrangement joins TRBV18 to TRBJ2-2; D call uncertain. Trimming pared 1 base from V and 0 bases from J, leaving 6 bases between. The CDR3 contains 15 residues. The germline V gene has CDR1 KGHSH and CDR2 LQKENI. CDR3 coding DNA: TGTGCCAGCTCACCACGTCTGACGAACACCGGGGAGCTGTTTTTT. It codes for CASSPRLTNTGELFF.

This clone was observed a single time. This chain links TRBV7-2 with TRBJ2-7, with a weak D call TRBD2 (6 bases). CDR3 length: 13 residues. Trimming removed 1 base at V and 6 bases at J, with 10 bases between. CDR1 is SGHTA, CDR2 FQGNSA, per germline. The CDR3 DNA is TGTGCCAGCAGCTTAGGGGCGGGGTCCGAGCAGTACTTC. This gives the protein CASSLGAGSEQYF.

The CDR3 DNA reads as TGTGCCAGCAGTGTCGGACTAGCGGTCTCCTACAATGAGCAGTTCTTC. Amino acid sequence: CASSVGLAVSYNEQFF. The chain recombines TRBV2 with TRBJ2-1; 10 bases are a match to TRBD2. This CDR3 is 16 amino acids long. CDR1 SNHLY and CDR2 FYNNEI come from the germline V gene. V shed 4 bases, J shed 0 bases, and the junction held 3 bases outside the gene matches. Combining the CDR3 with reference TRBV2 and TRBJ2-1 gives the whole variable domain EPEVTQTPSHQVTQMGQEVILRCVPISNHLYFYWYRQILGQKVEFLVSFYNNEISEKSEIFDDQFSVERPDGSNFTLKIRSTKLEDSAMYFCASSVGLAVSYNEQFFGPGTRLTVL.

This clone occurred a few times. The chain couples TRBV28 to TRBJ1-2, with TRBD1 identical over 9 bases. V shed 6 bases and J 5 bases; nucleotides not matched to a gene: 4. This CDR3 is built from 13 residues. The germline CDR1 and CDR2 sequences are MDHEN and SYDVKM. CDR3 bases: TGTGCCAGCAGACAGGGGGCGGAATATGGCTACACCTTC. Its translation is CASRQGAEYGYTF.

This clone was counted a single time. The chain combines TRBV5-1 with TRBJ2-2; D call uncertain. Deletions cut 6 bases from V and 5 bases from J, with 5 bases between. CDR1 is SGHRS, CDR2 YFSETQ, per germline. The CDR3 has 11 amino acids. The CDR3 sequence is CASMGTGELFF. CDR3 DNA sequence: TGCGCCAGCATGGGGACCGGGGAGCTGTTTTTT. Drawing the rest from reference TRBV5-1 and TRBJ2-2, the complete variable domain is KAGVTQTPRYLIKTRGQQVTLSCSPISGHRSVSWYQQTPGQGLQFLFEYFSETQRNKGNFPGRFSGRQFSNSRSEMNVSTLELGDSALYLCASMGTGELFFGEGSRLTVL.

The J gene is TRBJ1-1, the V gene TRBV30; D may be TRBD1 (5 bases). This CDR3 comprises 12 residues. Germline CDR1 is GTSNPN and CDR2 is SVGIG (reference sequence). Trimming shortened V by 8 bases and J by 4 bases, and 14 bases separated the two germline ends. The CDR3 sequence: CAGDRGLTEAFF. The CDR3 DNA reads as TGTGCCGGCGACAGAGGTCTCACTGAAGCTTTCTTT.

V is TRBV4-3 and J is TRBJ2-5, with D unresolved. The CDR3 loop spans 15 amino acids. Germline CDR1 is LGHNA and CDR2 is YSLEER. The V end lost 3 bases, the J end lost 0 bases, and 11 bases lay between the germline ends. Here the CDR3 DNA reads TGCGCCAGCAGCCACGGGTTAAAAGACCAAGAGACCCAGTACTTC. This gives the protein CASSHGLKDQETQYF.

The rearrangement links TRBV19 to TRBJ2-7; D might be TRBD1 (6 bases). The V end lost 5 bases, the J end lost 2 bases, and 13 bases lay between the germline ends. From germline, CDR1 is LNHDA and CDR2 SQIVND (reference sequence). The CDR3 consists of 14 residues. CDR3: CASSPRDTAYEQYF. The CDR3 DNA reads as TGTGCCAGTAGTCCTCGGGACACCGCCTACGAGCAGTACTTC.

This CDR3 reads CASSKEGEPYNEQFF. The CDR3 coding sequence is TGTGCCAGCAGTAAGGAGGGAGAGCCCTACAATGAGCAGTTCTTC. The chain carries TRBV6-2 or TRBV6-3 and TRBJ2-1, with a possible D match to TRBD2 (6 bases). Germline V gene sequence: CDR1 MNHEY, CDR2 SVGEGT. The V and J ends lost 5 bases and 2 bases respectively, with 13 bases between them. The CDR3 length is 15 residues.

J is TRBJ1-3 and V is TRBV6-5, with unresolved D. V lost 0 bases to trimming and J lost 4 bases, with 7 bases between them. The germline V gene has CDR1 MNHEY and CDR2 SVGAGI. This CDR3 has 14 amino acids. The CDR3 is CASSYSRWGNTIYF. In DNA, the CDR3 is TGTGCCAGCAGTTACTCTAGGTGGGGAAACACCATATATTTT.

J is TRBJ1-2 and V is TRBV9; unclear D gene. Germline CDR1 and CDR2: SGDLS and YYNGEE. The CDR3 contains 13 residues. V lost 4 bases to trimming and J lost 2 bases, with 9 bases between them. The CDR3 DNA sequence: TGTGCCAGCAGCACACAGATAAACTATGGCTACACCTTC. Encoded protein: CASSTQINYGYTF.

This chain links TRBV10-3 with TRBJ2-7; 10 bases match TRBD1. The V gene's germline CDR1 is ENHRY and CDR2 SYGVKD. CDR3 length: 15 amino acids. V lost 6 bases, J lost 1 base, and 6 bases stayed unmatched. As DNA, the CDR3 is TGTGCCATCAGGGAAGACAGGGGGCTTTCCTACGAGCAGTACTTC. It encodes CAIREDRGLSYEQYF.

This clone was recorded only once. The chain uses TRBV4-3 and TRBJ2-2; 12 bases line up with TRBD2. The germline CDR1 and CDR2 sequences are LGHNA and YSLEER. This CDR3 spans 18 amino acids. Unmatched junction bases numbered 7, after V lost 1 base and J lost 4 bases. This chain's CDR3 is CASSQANLAGGFTGELFF. In DNA form, the CDR3 reads TGCGCCAGCAGCCAAGCGAATCTAGCGGGAGGGTTCACCGGGGAGCTGTTTTTT.

The chain's CDR3 is CASSEGGEPYNEQFF. For the CDR3, the DNA is TGTGCCAGCAGCGAAGGGGGGGAGCCCTACAATGAGCAGTTCTTC. The chain carries TRBV7-3 and TRBJ2-1; D may be TRBD2 (7 bases). Trimming stripped 5 bases from V and 2 bases from J, with 13 bases between. From germline, CDR1 is SGHTA and CDR2 FQGTGA. CDR3 length equals 15 residues.